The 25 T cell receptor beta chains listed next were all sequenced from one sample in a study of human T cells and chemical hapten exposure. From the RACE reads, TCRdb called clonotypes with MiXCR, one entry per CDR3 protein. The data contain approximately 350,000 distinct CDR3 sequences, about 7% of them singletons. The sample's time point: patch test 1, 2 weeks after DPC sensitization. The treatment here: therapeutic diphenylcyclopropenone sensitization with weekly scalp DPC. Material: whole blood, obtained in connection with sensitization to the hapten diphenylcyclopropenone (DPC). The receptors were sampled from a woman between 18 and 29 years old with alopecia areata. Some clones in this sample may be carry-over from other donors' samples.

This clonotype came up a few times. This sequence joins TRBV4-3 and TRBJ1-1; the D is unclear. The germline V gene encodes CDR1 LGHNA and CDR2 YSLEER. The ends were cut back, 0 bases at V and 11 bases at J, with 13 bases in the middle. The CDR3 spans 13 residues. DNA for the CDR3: TGCGCCAGCAGCCAAGAGGCCGAAAGGGCCGCTTTCTTT. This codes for CASSQEAERAAFF.

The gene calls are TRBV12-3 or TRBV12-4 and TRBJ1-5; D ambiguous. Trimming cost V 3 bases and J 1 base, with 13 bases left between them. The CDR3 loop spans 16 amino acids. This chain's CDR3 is CASSFGTTSSNQPQHF. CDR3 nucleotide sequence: TGTGCCAGCAGTTTCGGTACGACCAGCAGCAATCAGCCCCAGCATTTT.

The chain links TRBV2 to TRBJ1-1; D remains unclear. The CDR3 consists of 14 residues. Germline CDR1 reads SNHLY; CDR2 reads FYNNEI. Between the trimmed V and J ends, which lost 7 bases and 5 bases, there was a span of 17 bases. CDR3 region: CASMGGGLGTEAFF. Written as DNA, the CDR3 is TGTGCCAGCATGGGCGGCGGGCTTGGGACTGAAGCTTTCTTT. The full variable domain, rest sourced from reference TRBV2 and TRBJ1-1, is EPEVTQTPSHQVTQMGQEVILRCVPISNHLYFYWYRQILGQKVEFLVSFYNNEISEKSEIFDDQFSVERPDGSNFTLKIRSTKLEDSAMYFCASMGGGLGTEAFFGQGTRLTVV.

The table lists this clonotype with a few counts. The CDR3 coding sequence is TGTGCCAGCAGTTACTCGATAGGCTCAGGAAGCACTGAAGCTTTCTTT. It specifies CASSYSIGSGSTEAFF. The V call is TRBV6-5, the J call TRBJ1-1; D gene uncertain. Germline-derived CDR1 and CDR2 are MNHEY and SVGAGI. This CDR3 has 16 residues. V lost 0 bases and J lost 4, with 15 bases in between.

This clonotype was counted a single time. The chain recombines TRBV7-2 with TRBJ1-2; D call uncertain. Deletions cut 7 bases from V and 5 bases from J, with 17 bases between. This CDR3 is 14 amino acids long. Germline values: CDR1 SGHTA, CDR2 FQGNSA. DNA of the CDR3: TGTGCCAGCAATACCGTTTTCGCCGAATATGGCTACACCTTC. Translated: CASNTVFAEYGYTF. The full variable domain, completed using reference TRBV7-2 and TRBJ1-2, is GAGVSQSPSNKVTEKGKDVELRCDPISGHTALYWYRQSLGQGLEFLIYFQGNSAPDKSGLPSDRFSAERTGGSVSTLTIQRTQQEDSAVYLCASNTVFAEYGYTFGSGTRLTVV.

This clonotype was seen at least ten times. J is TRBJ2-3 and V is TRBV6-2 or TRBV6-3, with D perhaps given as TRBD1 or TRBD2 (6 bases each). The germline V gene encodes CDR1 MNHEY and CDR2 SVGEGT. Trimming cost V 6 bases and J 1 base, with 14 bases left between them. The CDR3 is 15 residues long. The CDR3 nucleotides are TGTGCCAGCAGCCCTCCCCGGGGGCGCACAGATACGCAGTATTTT. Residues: CASSPPRGRTDTQYF.

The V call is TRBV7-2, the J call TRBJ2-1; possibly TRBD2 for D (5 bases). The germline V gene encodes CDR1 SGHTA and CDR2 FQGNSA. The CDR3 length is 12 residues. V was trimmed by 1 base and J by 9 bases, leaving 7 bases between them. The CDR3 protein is CASSLGRGEQFF. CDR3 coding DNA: TGTGCCAGCAGCTTAGGACGGGGTGAGCAGTTCTTC.

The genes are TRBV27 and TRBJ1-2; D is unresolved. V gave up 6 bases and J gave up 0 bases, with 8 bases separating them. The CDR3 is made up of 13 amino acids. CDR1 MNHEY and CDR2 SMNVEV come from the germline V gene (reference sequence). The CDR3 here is CASRFTSNYGYTF. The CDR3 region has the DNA TGTGCCAGCAGATTTACATCTAACTATGGCTACACCTTC.

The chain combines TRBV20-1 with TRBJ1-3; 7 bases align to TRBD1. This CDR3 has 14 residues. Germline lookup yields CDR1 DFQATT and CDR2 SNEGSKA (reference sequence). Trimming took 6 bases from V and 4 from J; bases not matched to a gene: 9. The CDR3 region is CSARNGDSGNTIYF. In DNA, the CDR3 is TGCAGTGCCAGGAATGGGGACAGCGGAAACACCATATATTTT.

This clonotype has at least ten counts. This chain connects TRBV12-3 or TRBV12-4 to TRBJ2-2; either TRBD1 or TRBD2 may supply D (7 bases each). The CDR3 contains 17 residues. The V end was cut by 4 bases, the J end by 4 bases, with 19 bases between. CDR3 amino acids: CASSWGGTAGLTGELFF. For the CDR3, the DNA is TGTGCCAGCAGTTGGGGTGGGACAGCGGGGCTCACCGGGGAGCTGTTTTTT.

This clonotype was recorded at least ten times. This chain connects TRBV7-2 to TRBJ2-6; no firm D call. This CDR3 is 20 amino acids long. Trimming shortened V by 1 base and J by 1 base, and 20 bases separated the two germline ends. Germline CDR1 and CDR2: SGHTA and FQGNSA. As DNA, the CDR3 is TGTGCCAGCAGCTTAGTCGTCCCGGTCGGTGTAACGTCTGGGGCCAACGTCCTGACTTTC. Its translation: CASSLVVPVGVTSGANVLTF.

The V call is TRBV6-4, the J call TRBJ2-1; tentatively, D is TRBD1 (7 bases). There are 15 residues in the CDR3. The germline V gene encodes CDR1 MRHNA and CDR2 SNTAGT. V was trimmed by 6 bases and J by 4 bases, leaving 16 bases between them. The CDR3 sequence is CASSEGGTEYNEQFF. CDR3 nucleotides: TGTGCCAGCAGCGAAGGGGGGACAGAGTACAATGAGCAGTTCTTC.

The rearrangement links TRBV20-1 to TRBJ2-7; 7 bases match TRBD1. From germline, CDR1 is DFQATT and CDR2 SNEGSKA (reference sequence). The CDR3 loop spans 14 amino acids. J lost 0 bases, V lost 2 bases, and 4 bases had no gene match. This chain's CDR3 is CSARRQGGSYEQYF. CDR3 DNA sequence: TGCAGTGCTAGACGACAGGGCGGCTCCTACGAGCAGTACTTC.

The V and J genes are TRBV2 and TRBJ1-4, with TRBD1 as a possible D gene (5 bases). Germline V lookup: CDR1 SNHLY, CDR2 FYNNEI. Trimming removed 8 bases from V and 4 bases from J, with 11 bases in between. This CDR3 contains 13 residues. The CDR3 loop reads CASSTAFNEKLFF. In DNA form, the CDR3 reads TGTGCCAGCTCGACAGCGTTTAATGAAAAACTGTTTTTT.

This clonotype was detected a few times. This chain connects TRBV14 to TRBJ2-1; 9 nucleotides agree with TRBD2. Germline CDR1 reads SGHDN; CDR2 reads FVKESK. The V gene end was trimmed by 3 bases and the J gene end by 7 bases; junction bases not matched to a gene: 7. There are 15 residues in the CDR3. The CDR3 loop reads CASSHVSGGRNEQFF. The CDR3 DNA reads TGTGCCAGCAGCCACGTTAGCGGGGGAAGAAATGAGCAGTTCTTC.

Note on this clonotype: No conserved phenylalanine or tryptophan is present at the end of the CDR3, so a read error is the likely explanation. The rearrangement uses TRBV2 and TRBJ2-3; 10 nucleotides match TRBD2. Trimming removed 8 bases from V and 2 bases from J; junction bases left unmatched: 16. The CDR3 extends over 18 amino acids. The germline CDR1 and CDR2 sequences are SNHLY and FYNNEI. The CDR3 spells CASVKQQVAGGPTDTQYY. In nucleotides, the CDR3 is TGTGCCAGCGTGAAGCAACAGGTAGCGGGGGGACCCACAGATACGCAGTATTAT.

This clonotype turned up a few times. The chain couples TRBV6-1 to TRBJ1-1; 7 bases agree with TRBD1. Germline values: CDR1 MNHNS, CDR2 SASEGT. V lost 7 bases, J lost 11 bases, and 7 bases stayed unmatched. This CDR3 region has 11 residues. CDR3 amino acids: CASNRGGNAFF. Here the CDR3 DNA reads TGTGCCAGCAATAGAGGGGGCAACGCTTTCTTT.

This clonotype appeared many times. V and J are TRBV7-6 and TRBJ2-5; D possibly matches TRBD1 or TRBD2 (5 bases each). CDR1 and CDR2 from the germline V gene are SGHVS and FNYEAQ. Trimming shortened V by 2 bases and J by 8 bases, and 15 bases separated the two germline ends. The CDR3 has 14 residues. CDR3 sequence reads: CASSLQAVGGTQYF. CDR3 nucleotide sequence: TGTGCCAGCAGCTTACAAGCGGTTGGGGGAACCCAGTACTTC. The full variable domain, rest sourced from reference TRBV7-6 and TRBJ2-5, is GAGVSQSPRYKVTKRGQDVALRCDPISGHVSLYWYRQALGQGPEFLTYFNYEAQQDKSGLPNDRFSAERPEGSISTLTIQRTEQRDSAMYRCASSLQAVGGTQYFGPGTRLLVL.

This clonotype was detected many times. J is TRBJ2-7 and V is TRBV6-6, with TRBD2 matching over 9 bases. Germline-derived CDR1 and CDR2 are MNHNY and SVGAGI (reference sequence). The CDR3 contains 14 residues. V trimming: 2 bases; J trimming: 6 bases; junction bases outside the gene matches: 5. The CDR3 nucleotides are TGTGCCAGCAGTTACGGCGGGGGGGCCATCGAGCAGTACTTC. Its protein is CASSYGGGAIEQYF.

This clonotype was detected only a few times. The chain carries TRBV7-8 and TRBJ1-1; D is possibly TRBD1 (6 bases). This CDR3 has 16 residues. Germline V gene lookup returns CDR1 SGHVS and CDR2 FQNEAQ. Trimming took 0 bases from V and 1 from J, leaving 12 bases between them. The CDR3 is CASSLAWTEKNTEAFF. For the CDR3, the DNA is TGTGCCAGCAGCTTAGCCTGGACAGAAAAGAACACTGAAGCTTTCTTT.

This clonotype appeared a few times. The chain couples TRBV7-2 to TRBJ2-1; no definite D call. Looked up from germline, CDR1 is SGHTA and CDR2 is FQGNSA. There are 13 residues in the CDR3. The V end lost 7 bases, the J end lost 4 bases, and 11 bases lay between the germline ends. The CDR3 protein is CASTLEVYNEQFF. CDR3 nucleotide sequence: TGTGCCAGCACCCTAGAGGTGTACAATGAGCAGTTCTTC. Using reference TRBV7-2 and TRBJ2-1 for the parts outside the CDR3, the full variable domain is GAGVSQSPSNKVTEKGKDVELRCDPISGHTALYWYRQSLGQGLEFLIYFQGNSAPDKSGLPSDRFSAERTGGSVSTLTIQRTQQEDSAVYLCASTLEVYNEQFFGPGTRLTVL.

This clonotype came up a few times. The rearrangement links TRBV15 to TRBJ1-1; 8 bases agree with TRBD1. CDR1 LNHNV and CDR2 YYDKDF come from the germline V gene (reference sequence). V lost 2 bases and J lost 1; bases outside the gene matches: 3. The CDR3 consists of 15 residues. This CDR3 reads CATSRPGQANTEAFF. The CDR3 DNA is TGTGCCACCAGCAGACCGGGACAGGCGAACACTGAAGCTTTCTTT. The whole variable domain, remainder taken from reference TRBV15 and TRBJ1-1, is DAMVIQNPRYQVTQFGKPVTLSCSQTLNHNVMYWYQQKSSQAPKLLFHYYDKDFNNEADTPDNFQSRRPNTSFCFLDIRSPGLGDTAMYLCATSRPGQANTEAFFGQGTRLTVV.

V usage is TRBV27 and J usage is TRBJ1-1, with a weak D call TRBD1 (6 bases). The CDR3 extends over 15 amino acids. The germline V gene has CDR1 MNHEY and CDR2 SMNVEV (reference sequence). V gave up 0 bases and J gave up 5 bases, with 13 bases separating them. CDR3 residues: CASSLSRGAGTEAFF. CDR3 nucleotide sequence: TGTGCCAGCAGTTTATCACGGGGGGCGGGGACTGAAGCTTTCTTT.

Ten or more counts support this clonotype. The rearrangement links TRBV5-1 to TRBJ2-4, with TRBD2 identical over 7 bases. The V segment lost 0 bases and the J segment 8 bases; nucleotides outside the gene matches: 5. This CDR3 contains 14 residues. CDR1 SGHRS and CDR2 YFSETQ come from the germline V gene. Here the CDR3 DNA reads TGCGCCAGCAGCTTGGGACTAGCTGAGGACATTCAGTACTTC. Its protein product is CASSLGLAEDIQYF.

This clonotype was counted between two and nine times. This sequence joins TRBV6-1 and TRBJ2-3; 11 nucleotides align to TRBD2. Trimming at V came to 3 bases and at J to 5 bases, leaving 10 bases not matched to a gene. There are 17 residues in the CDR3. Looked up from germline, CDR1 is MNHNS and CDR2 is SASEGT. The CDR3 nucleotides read TGTGCCAGCAGTGAGGAATTAGCGGGGGGGCCGATAGATACGCAGTATTTT. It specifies CASSEELAGGPIDTQYF.